This TCR beta chain was captured by sequencing in a study of cytomegalovirus exposure and HLA in healthy donors. General study findings and limits: Most CMV-associated TCR beta chains were later found to appear HLA-restricted. In an earlier analysis, in roughly 600 donors, most V segments appeared productive either ~87% or ~30% of the time. For most subjects, TCR beta sequences were reported to predict HLA-A and HLA-B alleles with accuracy. The records held CMV serostatus as the only immune exposure information.

The V end lost 0 bases, the J end lost 0 bases, and 9 bases lay between the germline ends. This CDR3 is built from 16 residues. Germline V lookup: CDR1 LGHNA, CDR2 YSLEER. Notes on this clone: Its specificity is unknown.

60 Vbeta and 13 Jbeta primers were used in PCR. Profiling relied on immunoSEQ multiplex PCR, and the TCRdb table lists in-frame clones only, not all of them. The table has some 120,000 clones, 60% to 70% seen once. The chain uses TRBV4-3 and TRBJ2-4, with D possibly matching TRBD2 (6 bases). This sequence originates from a woman in her 40s in good health and CMV-seropositive. The source material was PBMCs. In DNA, the CDR3 is TGCGCCAGCAGCCAAGATTTAGCGGTAGCCAAAAACATTCAGTACTTC. Translating gives CASSQDLAVAKNIQYF.